Sequencing of this T cell receptor beta chain was carried out in a study of blood T cell repertoires in COVID-19. Study-wide context: Collection of acute and convalescent COVID-19 samples took place in the United States, Italy and Spain.

The table came from immunoSEQ multiplex PCR; TCRdb's copy has only in-frame clones and leaves some out. The profile covers some 420,000 clones, with 80% to 90% appearing a single time and 0.9% to 1.2% taken by the ten largest. Cohorts were assigned according to the clinical history that participants reported. For recovered donors of Cohort 3, there were two negative PCRs, clearance, or symptom resolution. Germline values: CDR1 SNHLY, CDR2 FYNNEI. V gave up 4 bases and J gave up 4 bases, with 5 bases separating them. CDR3 length: 12 amino acids. The sample consisted of PBMCs or T cells enriched from blood (not recorded which). The genes are TRBV2 and TRBJ1-3; D is unresolved. The receptor's source is a man aged 25 to 40 who had recovered from COVID-19. The chain's CDR3 is CASSGGGNTIYF. CDR3 nucleotides: TGTGCCAGCAGTGGCGGAGGAAACACCATATATTTT.